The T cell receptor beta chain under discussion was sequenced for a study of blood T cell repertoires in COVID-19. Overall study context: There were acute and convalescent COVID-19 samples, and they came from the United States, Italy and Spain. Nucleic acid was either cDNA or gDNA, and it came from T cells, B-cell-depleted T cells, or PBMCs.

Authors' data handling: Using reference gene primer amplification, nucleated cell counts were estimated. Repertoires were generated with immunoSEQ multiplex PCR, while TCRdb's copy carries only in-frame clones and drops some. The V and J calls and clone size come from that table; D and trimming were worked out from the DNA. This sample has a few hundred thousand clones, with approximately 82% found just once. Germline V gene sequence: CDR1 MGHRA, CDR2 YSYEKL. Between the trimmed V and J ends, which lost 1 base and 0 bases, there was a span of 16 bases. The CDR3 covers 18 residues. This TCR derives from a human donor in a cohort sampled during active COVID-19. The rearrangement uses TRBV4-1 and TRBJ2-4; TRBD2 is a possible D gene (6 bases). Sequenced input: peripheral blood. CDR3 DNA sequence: TGCGCCAGCAGCCAAGGGGCTTCGGGGGAAAAAGCCAAAAACATTCAGTACTTC. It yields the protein CASSQGASGEKAKNIQYF.